This TCR beta chain was profiled in a study of brain T cells in children with intractable seizures (dated by TCRdb to the early 2020s). Notes on the research overall: Resected brain tissue from about 50 pediatric epilepsy surgery cases was initially screened for immune gene transcripts with a NanoString immunology panel. Among the roughly 12 selected surgery cases, pre-surgery blood was additionally sequenced for eight, leaving four cases with brain tissue only. The paper's findings and limits, for the study overall: Viral specificity was inferred only from CDR3 sequence similarity, and patients' HCMV serostatus was unknown. Because pre- and post-surgery blood were sequenced to different depths, clones absent from the pre-surgery sample may reflect undersampling.

The immunoSEQ assay was used to generate TCR beta chain sequences from genomic DNA. In the paper's pipeline: CDR3 sequences that did not begin with the conserved framework cysteine at position 104 were removed manually. To get clonality, the normalized Shannon's Diversity Index was subtracted from one, giving values from 0 (maximal diversity) to 1 (oligoclonal). To check whether a given CDR3 had different frequencies in two samples, for example brain versus blood, chi-squared comparison-of-proportions tests were used. Public clonotypes were found by searching immuneACCESS, and the VDJdb browser was used to assess similarity to known antiviral clonotypes. TCRdb holds this immuneACCESS table with in-frame rearrangements only. Some clones are missing; in checked studies, unresolved V genes explain under half, and the rest has no known cause. V and J calls plus clone size are reproduced from that table; the DNA served to infer D and trimming. A total of tens of thousands of clones appear in this sample, 85% to 95% of them only once. The top ten hold roughly 6.7% of the sample.

Explained via the paper, the time point label denotes: resected brain tissue, or blood drawn just prior to surgery. The surgery cases showing the highest brain T cell transcript signatures were chosen for TCR beta chain sequencing of brain tissue and, when available, of blood. Prior to surgery, the patients had been treated with at least one anti-epileptic drug. The TCR-sequenced patients were children whose drug-resistant epilepsy was caused by tuberous sclerosis complex, focal cortical dysplasia, Rasmussen encephalitis or hemimegalencephaly. Blood samples were drawn just before the epilepsy surgery. Bulk genomic DNA was isolated from unsorted brain tissue and whole blood using the Monarch genomic DNA purification kit. Taken from cysteine to phenylalanine, the CDR3 has 13 residues. Of all the DNA, just the CDR3 is kept, 39 bases in frame from base 1. Looking up the germline V gene yields CDR1 MDHEN and CDR2 SYDVKM. The V end loses 11 bases and the J end loses 2 bases, and a stretch of 12 bases separates them.

On this clone: Its antigen is unknown. No per-base quality is available; no much larger clone lies one base away.

The source was peripheral blood, collected at surgery. The receptor chain draws on TRBV28 and TRBJ2-2; the D gene is possibly TRBD1 or TRBD2, with 6 bases matching each. The sequence came from a boy between 5 and 17 years old with focal cortical dysplasia and intractable seizures. The sequenced DNA: TGTGCCGGGGGGCAGCCCAACACCGGGGAGCTGTTTTTT. This codes for CAGGQPNTGELFF.